The rows below give T cell receptor beta chains drawn from one sample of a study of blood T cell repertoires in COVID-19. Only in-frame clones appear in the TCRdb table, and some are missing; sequencing was by immunoSEQ multiplex PCR. The data show around 430,000 clones, around nine tenths seen once. Material: PBMCs or T cells enriched from blood (not recorded which). These receptors were taken from a woman aged 50 to 60 who had recovered from COVID-19. CDR3s include the opening cysteine and the closing phenylalanine or tryptophan. The order of the fields is D gene, V gene, clone size, J gene, CDR3 DNA, CDR3 protein. The D gene is left open where the match is weak. Size values are once, few and many counts, or a class for expanded clones, and some rows have none.

.	TRBV6-5	.	TRBJ1-3	TGTGCCAGCAGTACTGACAGGAGCTCTGGAAACACCATATATTTT	CASSTDRSSGNTIYF
TRBD1	TRBV5-1	.	TRBJ1-2	TGCGCCAGCAGCGACGACAGGGCGGGCGGCTACACCTTC	CASSDDRAGGYTF
.	TRBV9	.	TRBJ1-4	TGTGCCAGCAGCGATACGGTTACTAATGAAAAACTGTTTTTT	CASSDTVTNEKLFF
.	TRBV28	.	TRBJ1-5	TGTGCCAGCAGTTTAGGTCCGGGGGTTCAGCCCCAGCATTTT	CASSLGPGVQPQHF
TRBD1	TRBV10-3	few	TRBJ1-2	TGTGCCACGACCACAACAGGGGAAGCTAACTATGGCTACACCTTC	CATTTTGEANYGYTF
TRBD1	TRBV30	.	TRBJ1-5	TGTGCCTGGAGCCCGGACAGGGGGGTGGAGTCCCAGCATTTT	CAWSPDRGVESQHF
.	TRBV6-6	.	TRBJ1-5	TGTGCCAGCAGTTACTCTCCCGTTCAGCCCCAGCATTTT	CASSYSPVQPQHF
.	TRBV18	.	TRBJ2-5	TGTGCCAGCTCACCACCTTCCGTGGAGACCCAGTACTTC	CASSPPSVETQYF
.	TRBV7-8	once	TRBJ1-5	TGTGCCAGCAGCTTATATAAGTCGGTCAGGGGAATTAGAAGCAATCAGCCCCAGCATTTT	CASSLYKSVRGIRSNQPQHF
.	TRBV19	.	TRBJ1-2	TGTGCCAGTAGTGACCGGACGGGGAACTATGGCTACACCTTC	CASSDRTGNYGYTF
.	TRBV10-3	.	TRBJ1-2	TGTGCCGCACAAACTCCGACAGCGAGGTATGGCTACACCTTC	CAAQTPTARYGYTF
TRBD1	TRBV29-1	few	TRBJ2-2	TGCAGCGCAGGACAGGCCGGGGAGCTGTTTTTT	CSAGQAGELFF
TRBD2	TRBV4-1	.	TRBJ2-5	TGCGCCAGCAGCCAAGATTGGGCTAGCGGACAAGAGACCCAGTACTTC	CASSQDWASGQETQYF
.	TRBV28	.	TRBJ2-3	TGTGCCAGCACCCCAGCTGACAGCTCTAGCACAGATACGCAGTATTTT	CASTPADSSSTDTQYF
.	TRBV23-1	.	TRBJ2-2	TGCGCCAGCAGTCAATCCCACAGGTTCCACCAGACGAGCACCGGGGAGCTGTTTTTT	CASSQSHRFHQTSTGELFF
.	TRBV4-1	.	TRBJ1-1	TGCGCCAGCAGCCAAGGTTCGGGGAACACTGAAGCTTTCTTT	CASSQGSGNTEAFF
.	TRBV7-3	.	TRBJ2-1	TGTGCCAGCAGCGCCGGGACCTACAATGAGCAGTTCTTC	CASSAGTYNEQFF
TRBD1	TRBV28	.	TRBJ1-5	TGTGCCAGCGAGGGGACAGGGTTTTACCCACCACTCGGTATCCCCCAGCATTTT	CASEGTGFYPPLGIPQHF
TRBD1	TRBV13	.	TRBJ2-7	TGTGCCAGCAGCACCCGAGGGGACAGTTTTTACGAGCAGTACTTC	CASSTRGDSFYEQYF
.	TRBV2	.	TRBJ1-2	TGTGCCAGCATGACATCGGTACAGAACTATGGCTACACCTTC	CASMTSVQNYGYTF
.	TRBV7-2	.	TRBJ2-5	TGTGCCAGCAGCTTATATAGAGAGACCCAGTACTTC	CASSLYRETQYF
TRBD1	TRBV30	.	TRBJ2-2	TGTGCCTGGAATCCCAGGGGGCGAGTCGAAACCGGGGAGCTGTTTTTT	CAWNPRGRVETGELFF
TRBD1	TRBV5-1	.	TRBJ2-3	TGCGCCAGCAGTTCGGGGGACAGGAGCACAGATACGCAGTATTTT	CASSSGDRSTDTQYF
TRBD1	TRBV30	.	TRBJ2-2	TGTGCCTGGAGTCCGGGACAGGGGGTGGGGGAGCTGTTTTTT	CAWSPGQGVGELFF
.	TRBV11-2	few	TRBJ2-7	TGTGCCAGCAGCCCCTATTTAGGACAGCACTACGAGCAGTACTTC	CASSPYLGQHYEQYF
.	TRBV3-1/TRBV3-2	.	TRBJ2-7	TGTGCCAGCAGCCTGGGCGACGAGCAGTACTTC	CASSLGDEQYF
TRBD1	TRBV7-6	.	TRBJ2-5	TGTGCCAGCAGCTTAGGGACAGGGCTGGGGGACGGGGAGACCCAGTACTTC	CASSLGTGLGDGETQYF
TRBD1	TRBV7-9	few	TRBJ2-2	TGTGCCGGACCGGGACAGGGCACCGGGGAGCTGTTTTTT	CAGPGQGTGELFF
TRBD1	TRBV10-3	.	TRBJ1-3	TGTGCCATCAGAGGACAGGGGTGGTCGGGAAACACCATATATTTT	CAIRGQGWSGNTIYF
TRBD1	TRBV5-1	.	TRBJ1-4	TGCGCCAGCAGCTTAAGGGACAGGGAAAATGAAAAACTGTTTTTT	CASSLRDRENEKLFF
.	TRBV5-5	.	TRBJ2-6	TGTGCCAGCAGCTTGGTTGTAGGGGTTTCTGGGGCCAACGTCCTGACTTTC	CASSLVVGVSGANVLTF
.	TRBV6-5	once	TRBJ1-2	TGTGCCAGCATTCGGGGGACCCACGCTAACTATGGCTACACCTTC	CASIRGTHANYGYTF
.	TRBV12-3/TRBV12-4	.	TRBJ1-2	TGTGCCAGCAGTACAACAGGGTATGGTGGCTACACCTTC	CASSTTGYGGYTF
TRBD1	TRBV2	few	TRBJ1-5	TGTGCCAGCCGCCGGGACAGGCGCAATCAGCCCCAGCATTTT	CASRRDRRNQPQHF
.	TRBV6-5	many	TRBJ2-7	TGTGCCAGCAGTTACTCGAGCGAGCAGTACTTC	CASSYSSEQYF
.	TRBV6-5	.	TRBJ1-6	TGTGCCAGCAGTTACGCAGCGAATTCACCCCTCCACTTT	CASSYAANSPLHF
.	TRBV7-8	.	TRBJ1-2	TGTGCCAGCAGCTTAGCGCGAACGTCTAACTATGGCTACACCTTC	CASSLARTSNYGYTF
.	TRBV21-1	.	TRBJ2-7	TGTGCCAGCAGCCCCAGCCAGGGGACAGGGGTCTACGAGCAGTACTTC	CASSPSQGTGVYEQYF
.	TRBV6-4	.	TRBJ1-2	TGTGCCAGCAGTGATGGGGGGGAGGAGCATGGCTACACCTTC	CASSDGGEEHGYTF
TRBD2	TRBV11-1	.	TRBJ2-3	TGTGCCAGCAGCTTCTTGGCGGGGGGGAAAACAGATACGCAGTATTTT	CASSFLAGGKTDTQYF
TRBD1	TRBV5-8	.	TRBJ1-2	TGTGCCAGCAGCTTTATGCGGACAGGGGTTGATGGCTACACCTTC	CASSFMRTGVDGYTF
.	TRBV11-2	.	TRBJ2-5	TGTGCCAGCAGCTTGGGGGCTCAATACACAGAGACCCAGTACTTC	CASSLGAQYTETQYF
TRBD1	TRBV29-1	.	TRBJ2-1	TGCAGCGTTGAAGATCCAGGGACAGAGACCGATGAGCAGTTCTTC	CSVEDPGTETDEQFF